Below, 22 T cell receptor beta chains from the same sample are listed, as sequenced in a study of blood T cell repertoires in COVID-19. Only in-frame clones appear in the TCRdb table, and some are missing; sequencing was by immunoSEQ multiplex PCR. The sample has 150,000 to 200,000 clones, just over 85% seen once. Sequencing was done on a sample of peripheral blood. The source of these receptors is a man aged 50 to 59 with active or convalescent COVID-19.

This clone was recorded once. V is TRBV18 and J is TRBJ2-1, with 9 bases lining up with TRBD1. Trimming took 2 bases from V and 1 from J; bases not matched to a gene: 6. Germline V gene data show CDR1 as KGHSH and CDR2 as LQKENI. CDR3 length: 17 amino acids. The CDR3 region has the DNA TGTGCCAGCTCACCATCGGGACAGGGACTTTCCTACAATGAGCAGTTCTTC. This codes for CASSPSGQGLSYNEQFF.

The V call is TRBV4-2, the J call TRBJ2-1; D gene ambiguous. The CDR3 is 13 amino acids. Germline-derived CDR1 and CDR2 are LGHNA and YNFKEQ. Trimming removed 0 bases at V and 8 bases at J, with 8 bases between. The CDR3 here is CASSQDLLDEQFF. The CDR3 coding sequence is TGTGCCAGCAGCCAAGATCTGTTAGATGAGCAGTTCTTC.

The chain uses TRBV6-5 and TRBJ2-2; D is unclear. This CDR3 spans 12 amino acids. The V gene's germline CDR1 is MNHEY and CDR2 SVGAGI. The V gene lost 6 bases and the J gene lost 5 bases, with 7 bases spanning the gap. The CDR3 reads CASRRETGELFF. Written as DNA, the CDR3 is TGTGCCAGCAGGAGAGAGACCGGGGAGCTGTTTTTT.

The chain employs TRBV6-5 and TRBJ1-6, with 9 bases that match TRBD1. Germline values: CDR1 MNHEY, CDR2 SVGAGI. V was clipped by 4 bases and J by 8 bases; unmatched bases: 6. This CDR3 has 15 amino acids. The CDR3 coding sequence is TGTGCCAGCAGTTTTAACAGGGGGCGTGATTCACCCCTCCACTTT. Translation: CASSFNRGRDSPLHF.

The chain joins TRBV12-3 or TRBV12-4 to TRBJ1-5; TRBD1 might be the D (6 bases). V was trimmed by 9 bases and J by 3 bases, leaving 12 bases between them. The CDR3 runs 13 residues. CDR3 DNA: TGTGCCAGTACAGGGTACTCCAATCAGCCCCAGCATTTT. This translates into CASTGYSNQPQHF.

V is TRBV7-9 and J is TRBJ1-4, with a weak D call TRBD1 (6 bases). The CDR3 consists of 16 residues. Germline V gene data show CDR1 as SEHNR and CDR2 as FQNEAQ (reference sequence). Trimming took off 5 bases at V and 2 bases at J, with 15 bases between the two ends. CDR3 nucleotide sequence: TGTGCCAGCAGCCAAATCGGCGGGGGCACTAATGAAAAACTGTTTTTT. Translating it yields CASSQIGGGTNEKLFF.

The genes are TRBV12-3 or TRBV12-4 and TRBJ2-7, with no clear D. This CDR3 is 12 amino acids long. The V end was cut by 4 bases, the J end by 4 bases, with 8 bases between. The CDR3 DNA reads TGTGCCAGCAGTTCAAATTCATACGAGCAGTACTTC. It codes for CASSSNSYEQYF.

The CDR3 protein is CATSAQGYSYNEQFF. In DNA form, the CDR3 reads TGTGCCACCAGTGCGCAGGGCTACTCCTACAATGAGCAGTTCTTC. V gene TRBV24-1 combines with J gene TRBJ2-1, with D possibly being TRBD1 (5 bases). The germline gives CDR1 KGHDR, CDR2 SFDVKD. V was clipped by 5 bases and J by 0 bases, with 10 bases between them. The CDR3 consists of 15 residues.

V gene TRBV28 combines with J gene TRBJ2-7; D gene ambiguous. V was shortened by 7 bases and J by 5 bases, with 18 bases between the two germline ends. The CDR3 is made up of 14 amino acids. The germline V gene encodes CDR1 MDHEN and CDR2 SYDVKM. The CDR3 loop is CASTAGSAPNEQYF. The DNA of the CDR3 is TGTGCCAGCACTGCCGGGTCGGCCCCTAACGAGCAGTACTTC.

The chain recombines TRBV19 with TRBJ2-7; D may be TRBD1 (5 bases). Germline CDR1 and CDR2: LNHDA and SQIVND (reference sequence). V dropped 2 bases and J dropped 3 bases, with 11 bases sitting between them. The CDR3 extends over 14 amino acids. The DNA of the CDR3 is TGTGCCAGTAGTATAAGGGGCAGAAACTACGAGCAGTACTTC. Its protein product is CASSIRGRNYEQYF.

This chain uses TRBV9 with TRBJ1-6, with D perhaps matching TRBD1 (6 bases). V dropped 0 bases and J dropped 8 bases, with 9 bases sitting between them. Germline V gives CDR1 SGDLS, CDR2 YYNGEE. The CDR3 contains 14 residues. This CDR3 reads CASSVGEGDSPLHF. Here the CDR3 DNA reads TGTGCCAGCAGCGTAGGAGAGGGGGATTCACCCCTCCACTTT. Full variable domain (missing parts from reference TRBV9 and TRBJ1-6): DSGVTQTPKHLITATGQRVTLRCSPRSGDLSVYWYQQSLDQGLQFLIQYYNGEERAKGNILERFSAQQFPDLHSELNLSSLELGDSALYFCASSVGEGDSPLHFGNGTRLTVT.

CDR3 amino acids: CASSEAFLTLSAPQQFF. DNA for the CDR3: TGTGCCAGCAGTGAAGCCTTCTTGACATTATCGGCCCCCCAGCAGTTCTTC. The chain combines TRBV2 with TRBJ2-1, with D hard to call. This CDR3 has 17 residues. The V end lost 0 bases, the J end lost 11 bases, and 23 bases lay between the germline ends. CDR1 SNHLY and CDR2 FYNNEI come from the germline V gene. The full variable domain, rest sourced from reference TRBV2 and TRBJ2-1, is EPEVTQTPSHQVTQMGQEVILRCVPISNHLYFYWYRQILGQKVEFLVSFYNNEISEKSEIFDDQFSVERPDGSNFTLKIRSTKLEDSAMYFCASSEAFLTLSAPQQFFGPGTRLTVL.

The chain has TRBV25-1 and TRBJ2-3, with 15 bases lining up with TRBD2. Germline-derived CDR1 and CDR2 are MGHDK and SYGVNS. CDR3 length: 14 amino acids. The V and J ends lost 8 bases and 4 bases, in that order; junction bases with no gene match: 1. In DNA, the CDR3 is TGTGCCAGCGGACTAGCGGGAGGGGCAGATACGCAGTATTTT. Its protein is CASGLAGGADTQYF.

V and J are TRBV30 and TRBJ2-5; possibly TRBD2 for D (5 bases). Trimming took 0 bases from V and 4 from J, leaving 9 bases between them. The CDR3 is made up of 13 amino acids. Germline V gene lookup returns CDR1 GTSNPN and CDR2 SVGIG (reference sequence). The CDR3 is CAWSVIGGETQYF. The DNA of the CDR3 is TGTGCCTGGAGTGTAATTGGAGGAGAGACCCAGTACTTC.

The chain joins TRBV6-6 to TRBJ2-1, with 7 bases fitting TRBD1. The CDR3 runs 16 residues. Trimming cost V 5 bases and J 10 bases; bases outside gene matches: 17. Per the germline V gene, CDR1 is MNHNY and CDR2 is SVGAGI (reference sequence). The CDR3 region has the DNA TGTGCCAGCAGTGCGGCCGGGACAGAACCACCCCTGGAGCAGTTCTTC. As protein: CASSAAGTEPPLEQFF.

With regard to this clone: The same CDR3 arises from other DNA sequences in this sample as well. V is TRBV20-1 and J is TRBJ2-7; D perhaps matches TRBD2 (6 bases). Trimming took 3 bases from V and 2 from J, leaving 8 bases between them. This CDR3 is 12 amino acids long. Germline CDR1 and CDR2: DFQATT and SNEGSKA (reference sequence). CDR3 nucleotides: TGCAGTGCTAGTCCGGGGGCCTACGAGCAGTACTTC. Encoded protein: CSASPGAYEQYF.

This sequence joins TRBV19 and TRBJ2-7; 7 bases line up with TRBD2. The germline V gene has CDR1 LNHDA and CDR2 SQIVND (reference sequence). The CDR3 is 14 residues long. V trimming: 3 bases; J trimming: 4 bases; junction bases outside the gene matches: 6. The CDR3, as DNA: TGTGCCAGTAGTATCGCGGGAGCTGTATACGAGCAGTACTTC. This translates into CASSIAGAVYEQYF.

This chain connects TRBV15 to TRBJ2-2; D unresolved. The CDR3 runs to 16 residues. Germline values: CDR1 LNHNV, CDR2 YYDKDF (reference sequence). V was pared by 0 bases and J by 5 bases, with 13 bases between. DNA for the CDR3: TGTGCCACCAGCAGAGAGGTGGCTGTTTCAACCGGGGAGCTGTTTTTT. Protein product: CATSREVAVSTGELFF.

The rearrangement uses TRBV6-5 and TRBJ1-2; 7 positions match TRBD1. The J segment lost 8 bases and the V segment lost 8 bases, leaving 14 bases of the junction unmatched. There are 14 residues in the CDR3. The germline gives CDR1 MNHEY, CDR2 SVGAGI. CDR3 DNA: TGTGCCAGCCTTCCAACAGGGGCGAGGGGCGGCTACACCTTC. Residues: CASLPTGARGGYTF.

The chain carries TRBV7-9 and TRBJ2-7, with TRBD2 as a possible D gene (5 bases). The germline gives CDR1 SEHNR, CDR2 FQNEAQ (reference sequence). Trimming pared 5 bases from V and 0 bases from J, leaving 14 bases between. The CDR3 runs 15 residues. The CDR3 bases are TGTGCCAGCAGCCTCTTGGAGGAGAGCTCCTACGAGCAGTACTTC. It yields the protein CASSLLEESSYEQYF.

The CDR3 region has the DNA TGTGCCAGCAGCACATGGACTAGCTCCTACGAGCAGTACTTC. Its protein product is CASSTWTSSYEQYF. The V call is TRBV5-4, the J call TRBJ2-7; TRBD2 matches at 7 bases. The V gene end was trimmed by 4 bases and the J gene end by 0 bases; junction bases not matched to a gene: 4. Germline CDR1 reads SGHNT; CDR2 reads YYREEE (reference sequence). The CDR3 has 14 amino acids.

V and J are TRBV7-9 and TRBJ1-6, with TRBD1 identical over 8 bases. Germline CDR1 reads SEHNR; CDR2 reads FQNEAQ (reference sequence). The CDR3 runs to 15 residues. The J segment lost 6 bases and the V segment lost 5 bases, leaving 6 bases of the junction unmatched. The CDR3 loop reads CASSPQGEGNSPLHF. The CDR3 DNA is TGTGCCAGCAGCCCACAGGGGGAAGGTAATTCACCCCTCCACTTT.